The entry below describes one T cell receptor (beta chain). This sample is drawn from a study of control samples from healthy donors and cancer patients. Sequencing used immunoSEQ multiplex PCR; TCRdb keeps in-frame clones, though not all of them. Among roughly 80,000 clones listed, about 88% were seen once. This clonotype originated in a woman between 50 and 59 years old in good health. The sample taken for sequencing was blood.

The CDR3: CASSPGQGADNEQFF. Written as DNA, the CDR3 is TGTGCCAGCAGCCCCGGACAGGGGGCGGATAATGAGCAGTTCTTC. The rearrangement links TRBV11-3 to TRBJ2-1; 11 bases are shared with TRBD1. The CDR3 consists of 15 residues. Unmatched junction bases numbered 7, after V lost 5 bases and J lost 7 bases. Per the germline V gene, CDR1 is SGHNT and CDR2 is YENEEA.